This is a list of T cell receptor beta chains from one sample in a study of T cell responses to AZD1222 COVID-19 vaccine. Repertoires were generated with immunoSEQ multiplex PCR, while TCRdb's copy carries only in-frame clones and drops some. The table includes roughly 180,000 clones, more than 85% detected once. The material was peripheral blood, obtained 28 days after the second AZD1222 dose. The source of these receptors is an adult who received the AZD1222 COVID-19 vaccine. Both conserved end residues are part of each CDR3. The D gene is left open where the match is weak. Not all rows give a size; the values are once, few, many and, for expanded clones, a class.

TRBV30	once	TRBJ1-5	-	TGTGCCTGGAGCGGGCTGGGCAATCAGCCCCAGCATTTT	CAWSGLGNQPQHF
TRBV11-1	-	TRBJ2-1	TRBD1	TGTGCCAGCAGCTCCCGGGACAGCGACAATGAGCAGTTCTTC	CASSSRDSDNEQFF
TRBV9	-	TRBJ2-1	TRBD1	TGTGCCAGCAGCGAGAGGGTCCCGACAGGGGATAATGAGCAGTTCTTC	CASSERVPTGDNEQFF
TRBV7-2	-	TRBJ2-7	TRBD1	TGTGCCAGCAGCTCGTCTTCCGGGACAGACTTATACTTC	CASSSSSGTDLYF
TRBV18	few	TRBJ1-1	-	TGTGCCAGCTCACCGGACGGGGGGGACACTGAAGCTTTCTTT	CASSPDGGDTEAFF
TRBV6-5	-	TRBJ2-7	-	TGTGCCAGCAGTTACCAGGGTTTCTCCTACGAGCAGTACTTC	CASSYQGFSYEQYF
TRBV11-2	-	TRBJ1-1	-	TGTGCCAGCAGCTTCCCGGGGCTTTTAGAAGCTTTCTTT	CASSFPGLLEAFF
TRBV14	-	TRBJ2-7	-	TGTGCCAGCAGCCCCGGGGCCAACTCCTACGAGCAGTACTTC	CASSPGANSYEQYF
TRBV19	-	TRBJ2-1	-	TGTGCCAGTACACCCAACCCCTCCGGGACCGGATCGAGAAATGAGCAGTTCTTC	CASTPNPSGTGSRNEQFF
TRBV5-1	-	TRBJ1-6	-	TGCGCCAGCAGCCTCTATCTGGGAGGTTCACCCCTCCACTTT	CASSLYLGGSPLHF
TRBV5-4	once	TRBJ1-1	TRBD1	TGTGCCAGCAGCGTGACAGGGGGAGGATTTGGTGAAGCTTTCTTT	CASSVTGGGFGEAFF
TRBV5-1	-	TRBJ2-5	TRBD1	TGCGCCAGCAGCCCATCAGGGGGCGAAGGCGCCCAGTACTTC	CASSPSGGEGAQYF
TRBV27	-	TRBJ1-5	TRBD1	TGTGCCAGCAGAAAGACAGGGGGCGTCAATCAGCCCCAGCATTTT	CASRKTGGVNQPQHF